A single sample gave rise to the 24 T cell receptor beta chains below, sequenced in a study of blood T cells in healthy people across ages. Sample-barcoded 5' priming and a J-beta primer mix drove a second PCR of roughly 6 to 12 cycles. One entry per CDR3 protein, called by TCRdb with MiXCR from the 5' RACE reads. The sample holds about 930,000 distinct CDR3 sequences, roughly 28% seen once. A further study also used this sample, focusing on T cells of mothers and their children.

Specimen: blood. These receptors all stem from a middle-aged woman in good health.

V and J are TRBV15 and TRBJ2-2; D remains ambiguous. From germline, CDR1 is LNHNV and CDR2 YYDKDF (reference sequence). The ends were cut back, 9 bases at V and 3 bases at J, with 5 bases in the middle. CDR3 size: 11 residues. In nucleotides, the CDR3 is TGTGCCACGGGCTACACCGGGGAGCTGTTTTTT. This sequence encodes CATGYTGELFF.

The chain uses TRBV3-1 and TRBJ2-3, with D possibly TRBD1 on 6 matching bases. CDR3 length: 14 residues. V was clipped by 2 bases and J by 4 bases, with 10 bases between them. Germline-derived CDR1 and CDR2 are LGHDT and YNNKEL (reference sequence). This CDR3 reads CASSQTTGPDTQYF. The DNA of the CDR3 is TGTGCCAGCAGCCAAACAACAGGGCCAGATACGCAGTATTTT.

Remarks on this clonotype: This may arise from a read error, as a much more abundant clone is one base away. This chain uses TRBV20-1 with TRBJ2-4; 11 positions agree with TRBD1. The tail of the sequence fits TRBJ2-5 better, so the J call may be wrong. The CDR3 consists of 13 residues. Looked up from germline, CDR1 is DFQATT and CDR2 is SNEGSKA (reference sequence). CDR3 sequence (DNA): TGCGGTGCTAGGGGGACAGGGGGAGAGACCCAGTACTTC. Translating gives CGARGTGGETQYF.

Comment on this clonotype: A read error may be the cause here, since a much bigger clone is one base away. The rearrangement joins TRBV7-6 to TRBJ2-7; D tentatively fits TRBD1 or TRBD2 (5 bases each). CDR1 and CDR2 from the germline V gene are SGHVS and FNYEAQ. With 1 base removed from V and 6 bases from J, the gap between germline ends came to 13 bases. This CDR3 is built from 14 residues. The CDR3 nucleotides read TGTGCCAGCAGCTTAGATTCGGGGCGGAGCGAGCAGTACTTC. Residues: CASSLDSGRSEQYF.

This clonotype was found many times. The J gene is TRBJ1-2, the V gene TRBV5-1, with TRBD1 identical over 10 bases. With 4 bases clipped from V and 8 bases from J, the junction kept 8 bases outside the gene matches. The length of the CDR3 is 14 residues. Per the germline V gene, CDR1 is SGHRS and CDR2 is YFSETQ. CDR3 protein: CASSAGTGVDGYTF. In DNA form, the CDR3 reads TGCGCCAGCAGCGCCGGGACAGGGGTGGACGGCTACACCTTC.

This sequence joins TRBV28 and TRBJ1-1; D not certain. The CDR3 spans 12 residues. Trimming left V 7 bases short and J 3 bases short, with 9 bases between. CDR1 and CDR2 from the germline V gene are MDHEN and SYDVKM. The chain's CDR3 is CASTLGYTEAFF. The CDR3, as DNA: TGTGCCAGCACCCTCGGGTACACTGAAGCTTTCTTT.

This clonotype was recorded at least ten times. The CDR3 DNA follows: TGCAGCGTTGAAGAGGCAGGCGCCTCCTACGAGCAGTACTTC. Translated: CSVEEAGASYEQYF. The V call is TRBV29-1, the J call TRBJ2-7; no clear D gene. This CDR3 has 14 amino acids. Germline loops: CDR1 SQVTM, CDR2 ANQGSEA. Trimming pared 0 bases from V and 0 bases from J, leaving 9 bases between.

This sequence joins TRBV7-3 and TRBJ1-1; a weak D match, TRBD1 (5 bases). CDR1 SGHTA and CDR2 FQGTGA come from the germline V gene. This CDR3 is 14 amino acids long. Trimming stripped 1 base from V and 3 bases from J, with 9 bases between. Written as DNA, the CDR3 is TGTGCCAGCAGCTTAATCGGGACCGACACTGAAGCTTTCTTT. This encodes CASSLIGTDTEAFF.

This clonotype was counted many times. This chain joins TRBV5-1 and TRBJ1-2; no clear D. The V gene lost 4 bases and the J gene lost 4 bases, with 11 bases spanning the gap. Germline V gene sequence: CDR1 SGHRS, CDR2 YFSETQ. This CDR3 has 13 residues. The CDR3, as DNA: TGCGCCAGCAGCATCGGTTCTGGCTATGGCTACACCTTC. Translation gives CASSIGSGYGYTF.

This clonotype came up many times. J is TRBJ2-5 and V is TRBV28; TRBD2 aligns across 13 bases. Germline V gene data show CDR1 as MDHEN and CDR2 as SYDVKM. There are 15 residues in the CDR3. Trimming at V came to 7 bases and at J to 11 bases, leaving 13 bases not matched to a gene. The CDR3 loop reads CASTQPGLAGSGQYF. The CDR3 bases are TGTGCCAGCACTCAACCGGGACTAGCGGGGAGCGGGCAGTACTTC. The full variable domain, its missing parts supplied by reference TRBV28 and TRBJ2-5, is DVKVTQSSRYLVKRTGEKVFLECVQDMDHENMFWYRQDPGLGLRLIYFSYDVKMKEKGDIPEGYSVSREKKERFSLILESASTNQTSMYLCASTQPGLAGSGQYFGPGTRLLVL.

V usage is TRBV12-3 or TRBV12-4 and J usage is TRBJ1-2; 8 bases fit TRBD1. The CDR3 is made up of 14 amino acids. Trimming removed 7 bases from V and 7 bases from J; junction bases left unmatched: 11. The CDR3 DNA is TGTGCCAGCAAACTAAACCTCGACAGGGGTGGCTACACCTTC. Its protein product is CASKLNLDRGGYTF.

As to this clonotype: A much more abundant neighbour one base away suggests this may be a read error. The genes are TRBV4-3 and TRBJ2-4; unclear D gene. Trimming pared 0 bases from V and 13 bases from J, leaving 31 bases between. This CDR3 has 19 amino acids. Germline loops: CDR1 LGHNA, CDR2 YSLEER. CDR3 DNA sequence: TGCGCCAGCAGCCAAGATCCCCCGTTGCGGAGCACCTCCTACAATGAGCAGTACTTC. It encodes CASSQDPPLRSTSYNEQYF.

This clonotype was seen only a few times. This chain joins TRBV7-9 and TRBJ2-1; a possible D gene is TRBD2 (5 bases). Per the germline V gene, CDR1 is SEHNR and CDR2 is FQNEAQ (reference sequence). V was shortened by 1 base and J by 7 bases, with 14 bases between the two germline ends. This CDR3 is built from 15 residues. The CDR3 DNA sequence: TGTGCCAGCAGCTTAGTTCTAGCCCGCCGGAATGAGCAGTTCTTC. It encodes CASSLVLARRNEQFF.

This chain connects TRBV5-4 to TRBJ1-3, with D perhaps TRBD1 (5 bases). Between the trimmed V and J ends, which lost 0 bases and 4 bases, there was a span of 17 bases. CDR1 and CDR2 (germline): SGHNT, YYREEE (reference sequence). The CDR3 totals 17 residues. The CDR3 sequence is CASSLVYGRETGNTIYF. In DNA, the CDR3 is TGTGCCAGCAGCTTGGTTTATGGCAGGGAAACGGGAAACACCATATATTTT.

In this sample, this clonotype turned up a few times. V usage is TRBV7-9 and J usage is TRBJ2-5; D might be TRBD1 or TRBD2, each matching 5 bases. V was clipped by 3 bases and J by 4 bases, with 12 bases between them. CDR3 length equals 14 residues. Germline V gene lookup returns CDR1 SEHNR and CDR2 FQNEAQ (reference sequence). CDR3 nucleotide sequence: TGTGCCAGCAGCTTTTGGGGGAAGGGAGAGACCCAGTACTTC. Translating gives CASSFWGKGETQYF.

The sample holds one count of this clonotype. This may arise from a read error, as a much more abundant clone is one base away. V and J are TRBV4-1 and TRBJ1-2, with 10 bases that match TRBD1. This CDR3 spans 17 amino acids. From germline, CDR1 is MGHRA and CDR2 YSYEKL. Germline trimming cut 0 bases from V and 5 bases from J; bases unmatched to any gene: 9. CDR3 DNA sequence: TGCGCCAGCAGCCAAGAGAGGGGACAGGGGTTGCGGTATGGCTACACCTTC. Translated, it gives CASSQERGQGLRYGYTF.

This clonotype was seen at least ten times. This sequence joins TRBV28 and TRBJ1-3; D gene ambiguous. V lost 3 bases to trimming and J lost 2 bases, with 5 bases between them. CDR3 length: 13 amino acids. CDR1 is MDHEN, CDR2 SYDVKM, per germline. CDR3 bases: TGTGCCAGCAGTTTCCCCGCTGGAAACACCATATATTTT. This gives the protein CASSFPAGNTIYF.

In this sample, this clonotype turned up many times. The chain is built from TRBV3-1 and TRBJ2-7; D might be TRBD1 (5 bases). Per germline, CDR1 LGHDT and CDR2 YNNKEL (reference sequence). This CDR3 is built from 12 residues. V was clipped by 4 bases and J by 5 bases, with 9 bases between them. The DNA for the CDR3 is TGTGCCAGCAGCCGTAGGGGCGACGAGCAGTACTTC. Amino acid sequence: CASSRRGDEQYF.

Of note for this clonotype: A much larger clonotype is one base distant, so this may be a read error. The chain combines TRBV28 with TRBJ2-7; TRBD1 agrees at 7 bases. This CDR3 comprises 14 residues. Germline V gives CDR1 MDHEN, CDR2 SYDVKM. This CDR3 reads CASSSAGTDYELYF. The CDR3 region has the DNA TGTGCCAGCAGTTCGGCCGGGACAGACTACGAGCTGTACTTC. Variable domain in full (rest from reference TRBV28 and TRBJ2-7): DVKVTQSSRYLVKRTGEKVFLECVQDMDHENMFWYRQDPGLGLRLIYFSYDVKMKEKGDIPEGYSVSREKKERFSLILESASTNQTSMYLCASSSAGTDYELYFGPGTRLTVT.

About this clonotype itself: This may arise from a read error, as a much more abundant clone is one base away. The genes are TRBV10-3 and TRBJ2-4; maybe TRBD2 (6 bases). The J call may be wrong; the DNA end is better matched by TRBJ2-7. Germline loops: CDR1 ENHRY, CDR2 SYGVKD. CDR3 length equals 14 residues. CDR3 nucleotide sequence: TGTGCCATCAGGGAACGGGGGTATCCCTACGAGCAGTACTTC. Its protein product is CAIRERGYPYEQYF.

V usage is TRBV6-4 and J usage is TRBJ1-1; D possibly corresponds to TRBD1 (5 bases). CDR1 is MRHNA and CDR2 is SNTAGT in the germline V gene. V shed 3 bases and J shed 1 base, with 6 bases lying between them. The CDR3 covers 13 residues. For the CDR3, the DNA is TGTGCCAGCAGTGAACAGGAGAACACTGAAGCTTTCTTT. Translation gives CASSEQENTEAFF.

This clonotype was picked up many times. V is TRBV20-1 and J is TRBJ2-7, with TRBD1 identical over 7 bases. Trimming took 2 bases from V and 3 from J; bases not matched to a gene: 4. Germline CDR1 and CDR2: DFQATT and SNEGSKA (reference sequence). The CDR3 extends over 13 amino acids. In DNA form, the CDR3 reads TGCAGTGCTAGACCGGGACAGAGCTACGAGCAGTACTTC. This gives the protein CSARPGQSYEQYF.

This clonotype appeared a few times. The rearrangement joins TRBV2 to TRBJ1-2; 7 bases fit TRBD1. Looked up from germline, CDR1 is SNHLY and CDR2 is FYNNEI. The trim removed 6 bases at V and 7 bases at J, leaving 8 bases unmatched. The CDR3 covers 13 residues. The CDR3 spells CASSGGTGVGYTF. In nucleotides, the CDR3 is TGTGCCAGCAGCGGGGGAACAGGGGTTGGCTACACCTTC.

As concerns this clonotype: One base away lies a much larger clone, so this may be a sequencing read error. V usage is TRBV4-1 and J usage is TRBJ2-5; D might be TRBD2 (6 bases). This CDR3 region has 17 residues. Per the germline V gene, CDR1 is MGHRA and CDR2 is YSYEKL. V lost 3 bases to trimming and J lost 11 bases, with 28 bases between them. CDR3: CASSQGRNGRAYNEQYF. The CDR3 DNA is TGCGCCAGCAGCCAGGGGAGGAACGGAAGAGCTTACAATGAGCAGTACTTC.